This entry lists 9 T cell receptor beta chains sequenced from one sample in a study of cytomegalovirus exposure and HLA in healthy donors. Both 60 Vbeta primers and 13 Jbeta primers went into the PCR. Sequencing was performed with immunoSEQ multiplex PCR; in TCRdb, only in-frame clones are kept and a portion is missing. The sample contains around 180,000 clones, roughly 80% of which appear only once. Material: PBMCs. These receptor sequences come from a male donor in good health and CMV-seronegative.

This chain connects TRBV6-5 to TRBJ1-2; a possible D gene is TRBD1 (5 bases). CDR1 MNHEY and CDR2 SVGAGI come from the germline V gene. CDR3 size: 15 residues. Between the trimmed V and J ends, which lost 7 bases and 0 bases, there was a span of 15 bases. The CDR3 sequence is CASNPQGIANYGYTF. CDR3 DNA: TGTGCCAGCAATCCCCAGGGTATAGCTAACTATGGCTACACCTTC.

V gene TRBV6-5 combines with J gene TRBJ2-5; 7 bases line up with TRBD2. The germline CDR1 and CDR2 sequences are MNHEY and SVGAGI. J gave up 11 bases and V 3 bases, and 9 bases lay outside the gene matches. CDR3 length: 13 residues. Written as DNA, the CDR3 is TGTGCCAGCAGTTATAGGGGTGGGGGGGAGCAGTACTTC. It specifies CASSYRGGGEQYF.

This clone was seen only a few times. The sample holds other DNA sequences that translate to the same CDR3. This chain links TRBV5-1 with TRBJ2-3; 14 nucleotides agree with TRBD2. The V gene's germline CDR1 is SGHRS and CDR2 YFSETQ. The V segment lost 2 bases and the J segment 5 bases; nucleotides outside the gene matches: 1. The CDR3 spans 15 residues. The CDR3 coding sequence is TGCGCCAGCAGCTTTGGACTAGCGGGAGGAGATACGCAGTATTTT. It codes for CASSFGLAGGDTQYF.

The chain recombines TRBV7-2 with TRBJ2-7; 8 bases are shared with TRBD2. V lost 3 bases and J lost 7; bases outside the gene matches: 8. Germline-derived CDR1 and CDR2 are SGHTA and FQGNSA. The CDR3 totals 14 residues. CDR3 sequence reads: CASSFSSGSGEQYF. CDR3 in DNA: TGTGCCAGCAGCTTTAGCAGCGGGAGCGGGGAGCAGTACTTC.

The chain joins TRBV4-3 to TRBJ2-5; 14 bases are shared with TRBD2. The trim removed 0 bases at V and 5 bases at J, leaving 5 bases unmatched. The CDR3 spans 17 residues. CDR1 and CDR2 from the germline V gene are LGHNA and YSLEER. CDR3 residues: CASSQERGLAGVETQYF. The CDR3 DNA reads TGCGCCAGCAGCCAAGAACGGGGACTAGCGGGAGTTGAGACCCAGTACTTC.

The chain has TRBV18 and TRBJ2-4; D is possibly TRBD1 (5 bases). The CDR3 length is 17 residues. Germline V gives CDR1 KGHSH, CDR2 LQKENI. Deletions cut 1 base from V and 0 bases from J, with 13 bases between. The CDR3 protein is CASSPRGSPLAKNIQYF. The CDR3 nucleotides are TGTGCCAGCTCACCACGGGGCAGCCCTCTAGCCAAAAACATTCAGTACTTC.

V and J are TRBV5-6 and TRBJ2-5; 10 nucleotides agree with TRBD2. Germline CDR1 and CDR2: SGHDT and YYEEEE. This CDR3 has 15 residues. J was trimmed by 5 bases and V by 1 base; bases with no gene match: 5. CDR3 nucleotides: TGTGCCAGCAGCTTGCTAGCGGGGGTGCGGGAGACCCAGTACTTC. This encodes CASSLLAGVRETQYF.

This sequence joins TRBV15 and TRBJ2-1; D might be TRBD2 (6 bases). The CDR3 runs 17 residues. Per the germline V gene, CDR1 is LNHNV and CDR2 is YYDKDF (reference sequence). The ends were cut back, 2 bases at V and 0 bases at J, with 14 bases in the middle. The CDR3: CATSRIGGAGSYNEQFF. The CDR3 DNA sequence: TGTGCCACCAGCAGAATTGGAGGGGCGGGCTCCTACAATGAGCAGTTCTTC.

This clone was counted between two and nine times. The chain uses TRBV6-5 and TRBJ1-1; the D gene is possibly TRBD1 (6 bases). The CDR3 is made up of 15 amino acids. The V end lost 10 bases, the J end lost 1 base, and 19 bases lay between the germline ends. Germline lookup yields CDR1 MNHEY and CDR2 SVGAGI. The CDR3 loop is CAIVAGAQRNTEAFF. CDR3 DNA sequence: TGTGCCATAGTAGCGGGGGCACAAAGGAACACTGAAGCTTTCTTT.